This TCR beta chain was recovered during a study of T cells in Graves' hyperthyroidism and ophthalmopathy. This clonotype was recorded many times. Its antigen remains unidentified. Clinical symptoms, serum thyroxine and TRAb, thyroid ultrasound and orbital computed tomography were used for the diagnoses. The study, taken as a whole, reports: Separating ophthalmopathy from stable hyperthyroidism was achieved by a 13 V-J model. Ophthalmopathy was model-predicted a median around 6.7 months pre-onset.

Trimming left V 11 bases short and J 0 bases short, with 10 bases between. This CDR3 has 12 amino acids. Germline lookup yields CDR1 MDHEN and CDR2 SYDVKM. Authors of the study amplified TCR beta CDR3 regions from RNA transcripts. Primed by the HTBI set, a first-round RT-PCR was run on the TCR CDR3. TCRdb processed the multiplex PCR reads anew with MiXCR; each CDR3 protein has one entry. This sample has fewer than 450,000 distinct CDR3 sequences, with over 12% found just once. Sample: blood. This receptor was obtained from a man aged 50 to 59 with Graves' ophthalmopathy. This chain connects TRBV28 to TRBJ1-1; no clear D. The CDR3 region is CACGRMNTEAFF. The CDR3 DNA is TGTGCCTGTGGACGGATGAACACTGAAGCTTTCTTT.